The 16 T cell receptor beta chains in this list originate from one sample, sequenced in a study of blood T cell repertoires in COVID-19 (dated by TCRdb to the early 2020s). Library preparation used the immunoSEQ multiplex PCR assay. In TCRdb, the immuneACCESS table is reduced to in-frame sequences with V and J assigned. These tables do not hold every clone; where another copy was compared, an unresolved V gene accounts for under half, and the others remain unexplained. This sample is represented by approximately 50,000 clones; approximately 89% of them were singletons. Of the sample, 5.5% to 7.5% is held by the ten largest clones. What was sequenced was peripheral blood. These receptors all come from a man in his 60s with acute or convalescent COVID-19.

The J gene is TRBJ1-1, the V gene TRBV14; D perhaps matches TRBD1 (6 bases). This CDR3 is 13 amino acids long. V was trimmed by 2 bases and J by 4 bases, leaving 8 bases between them. Germline loops: CDR1 SGHDN, CDR2 FVKESK. Here the CDR3 reads CASSQQGRTEAFF. As DNA, the CDR3 is TGTGCCAGCAGCCAACAGGGGCGCACTGAAGCTTTCTTT.

The chain combines TRBV7-9 with TRBJ2-7, with D possibly TRBD2 on 6 matching bases. This CDR3 is built from 14 residues. V lost 6 bases to trimming and J lost 1 base, with 13 bases between them. Germline-derived CDR1 and CDR2 are SEHNR and FQNEAQ (reference sequence). The CDR3 loop reads CASRPLGGSYEQYF. The DNA for the CDR3 is TGTGCCAGCAGGCCTCTGGGGGGATCCTACGAGCAGTACTTC.

This clone came up once. The chain has TRBV19 and TRBJ1-1, with 7 positions matching TRBD1. CDR3 length: 14 amino acids. V lost 7 bases and J lost 5; bases outside the gene matches: 10. Per germline, CDR1 LNHDA and CDR2 SQIVND (reference sequence). CDR3 region: CASTGRGPGTEAFF. CDR3 bases: TGTGCCAGTACGGGAAGGGGGCCAGGAACTGAAGCTTTCTTT. Together with reference TRBV19 and TRBJ1-1, the CDR3 gives the full variable domain: DGGITQSPKYLFRKEGQNVTLSCEQNLNHDAMYWYRQDPGQGLRLIYYSQIVNDFQKGDIAEGYSVSREKKESFPLTVTSAQKNPTAFYLCASTGRGPGTEAFFGQGTRLTVV.

The V call is TRBV27, the J call TRBJ1-2, with TRBD1 matching 11 bases. The CDR3 has 16 residues. Germline V gives CDR1 MNHEY, CDR2 SMNVEV (reference sequence). J gave up 4 bases and V 6 bases, and 10 bases lay outside the gene matches. CDR3 sequence reads: CASSLLPGTGGYGYTF. The CDR3 bases are TGTGCCAGCAGCCTCCTCCCCGGGACAGGGGGCTATGGCTACACCTTC.

The rearrangement joins TRBV5-4 to TRBJ2-5, with D tentatively TRBD2 (6 bases). This CDR3 comprises 13 residues. The ends were cut back, 3 bases at V and 3 bases at J, with 9 bases in the middle. Germline CDR1 SGHNT, CDR2 YYREEE (reference sequence). The CDR3 loop reads CASSWTGEETQYF. The CDR3 coding sequence is TGTGCCAGCAGCTGGACGGGGGAAGAGACCCAGTACTTC.

The rearrangement joins TRBV7-2 to TRBJ1-2; TRBD1 aligns across 8 bases. The junction had 4 bases not matched to a gene; V was cut back by 5 bases and J by 5 bases. Germline V CDR1 and CDR2: SGHTA, FQGNSA. CDR3 length equals 13 residues. The CDR3 sequence is CASSQDRGYGYTF. The CDR3 DNA reads as TGTGCCAGCAGCCAAGACAGGGGATATGGCTACACCTTC.

The chain links TRBV5-8 to TRBJ1-1; D is unclear. The CDR3 extends over 14 amino acids. V was cut by 3 bases and J by 3 bases, with 12 bases left in between. Germline loops: CDR1 SGHTS, CDR2 YDEGEE. The chain's CDR3 is CASSSYRSDTEAFF. The CDR3 DNA reads TGTGCCAGCAGCTCCTACCGGTCGGACACTGAAGCTTTCTTT.

V gene TRBV11-2 combines with J gene TRBJ1-1; 8 bases are a match to TRBD1. This CDR3 has 14 amino acids. Germline V gene data show CDR1 as SGHAT and CDR2 as FQNNGV. V was clipped by 3 bases and J by 8 bases; unmatched bases: 8. CDR3 DNA: TGTGCCAGCAGCTTTAAACAGGGGGTGTCCGAAGCTTTCTTT. It specifies CASSFKQGVSEAFF.

V and J are TRBV29-1 and TRBJ2-4; D unclear. The CDR3 length is 13 residues. Trimming removed 7 bases from V and 4 bases from J, with 14 bases in between. Germline CDR1 reads SQVTM; CDR2 reads ANQGSEA. The CDR3 is CSGRFDSKNIQYF. In DNA, the CDR3 is TGCAGCGGCCGTTTCGACTCAAAAAACATTCAGTACTTC.

The chain recombines TRBV10-3 with TRBJ2-7; D not certain. The V end was cut by 7 bases, the J end by 0 bases, with 13 bases between. CDR3 length: 14 amino acids. The germline CDR1 and CDR2 sequences are ENHRY and SYGVKD. The CDR3 region has the DNA TGTGCCATCAAGCCGCAGGCCCTCTCCTACGAGCAGTACTTC. Translating it yields CAIKPQALSYEQYF.

The chain employs TRBV6-1 and TRBJ2-3; possible D gene TRBD2, 5 bases. The V end lost 3 bases, the J end lost 2 bases, and 24 bases lay between the germline ends. The V gene's germline CDR1 is MNHNS and CDR2 SASEGT. The CDR3 extends over 19 amino acids. The CDR3 loop reads CASSDGHSPERLITDTQYF. In nucleotides, the CDR3 is TGTGCCAGCAGTGATGGCCACTCACCGGAGCGGCTAATCACAGATACGCAGTATTTT.

The J gene is TRBJ2-7, the V gene TRBV7-8; tentatively, D is TRBD1 (6 bases). With 7 bases removed from V and 1 base from J, the gap between germline ends came to 11 bases. Looked up from germline, CDR1 is SGHVS and CDR2 is FQNEAQ. CDR3 length: 13 residues. The CDR3 DNA follows: TGTGCCAGCAACATCGACAGGTCCTACGAGCAGTACTTC. This sequence encodes CASNIDRSYEQYF. The complete variable domain, with remaining parts taken from reference TRBV7-8 and TRBJ2-7, reads GAGVSQSPRYKVAKRGQDVALRCDPISGHVSLFWYQQALGQGPEFLTYFQNEAQLDKSGLPSDRFFAERPEGSVSTLKIQRTQQEDSAVYLCASNIDRSYEQYFGPGTRLTVT.

The chain joins TRBV15 to TRBJ1-5, with 8 positions matching TRBD1. Germline values: CDR1 LNHNV, CDR2 YYDKDF (reference sequence). This CDR3 spans 15 amino acids. V lost 0 bases, J lost 7 bases, and 5 bases stayed unmatched. The CDR3 sequence is CATSRDTGGGQPQHF. DNA for the CDR3: TGTGCCACCAGCAGAGACACAGGGGGGGGACAGCCCCAGCATTTT.

The chain recombines TRBV5-1 with TRBJ1-2, with TRBD1 identical over 7 bases. Germline assignment: CDR1 SGHRS and CDR2 YFSETQ. The ends lost 0 bases at V and 7 bases at J; junction bases unmatched: 6. CDR3 length: 14 residues. The CDR3 loop reads CASSLEGTEGGYTF. CDR3 in DNA: TGCGCCAGCAGCTTGGAAGGGACAGAAGGTGGCTACACCTTC.

The V gene is TRBV2, the J gene TRBJ2-5, with D unresolved. Trimming removed 0 bases at V and 1 base at J, with 9 bases between. This CDR3 region has 15 residues. Looked up from germline, CDR1 is SNHLY and CDR2 is FYNNEI. CDR3 DNA sequence: TGTGCCAGCAGTGAAGCGCGAGGTACCCAAGAGACCCAGTACTTC. It is translated as CASSEARGTQETQYF.

This CDR3 is CASSSGLAGGGTGELFF. CDR3 bases: TGTGCCAGCAGCTCGGGACTAGCGGGAGGTGGCACCGGGGAGCTGTTTTTT. The chain links TRBV7-2 to TRBJ2-2, with TRBD2 matching 15 bases. The germline V gene encodes CDR1 SGHTA and CDR2 FQGNSA. The junction had 4 bases not matched to a gene; V was cut back by 4 bases and J by 4 bases. This CDR3 spans 17 amino acids.